The table lists the clone carrying this T cell receptor beta chain with a count of one. The CDR3 consists of 14 residues. V lost 2 bases, J lost 4 bases, and 11 bases lay in between. Germline CDR1 reads MNHNY; CDR2 reads SVGAGI (reference sequence). Methods used by the authors: Estimation of nucleated cell counts was performed using reference gene primer amplification. TCRdb's table, derived via immunoSEQ multiplex PCR, lists solely in-frame clones and lacks some. V and J calls and clone size follow that table, whereas D and trimming were derived from the DNA. The repertoire holds 72,000 or so clones, with 89% as singletons. These data come from a study of blood T cell repertoires in COVID-19. About the research overall: Material from acute and convalescent COVID-19 was sourced from the United States, Italy and Spain. In each case, the material was cDNA or gDNA derived from T cells, B-cell-depleted T cells, or PBMCs.

This TCR derives from a man aged 55 to 70 with acute or convalescent COVID-19. The sequencing input was peripheral blood. V usage is TRBV6-6 and J usage is TRBJ1-1; the D gene is possibly TRBD1 (6 bases). CDR3 in amino acids: CASSYGAGATEAFF. The CDR3 bases are TGTGCCAGCAGTTACGGGGCAGGGGCCACTGAAGCTTTCTTT.